A selection of T cell receptor beta chains follows, all from one sample in a study of graft-versus-host responses after intestinal transplantation. Clones were read by immunoSEQ multiplex PCR, and TCRdb kept only the in-frame ones, dropping some. The sample lists some 64,000 clones; 85% to 95% were seen once. No antigen has been assigned to these receptors. The sequenced sample was unstimulated CD8+ T cells sorted from spleen or lymph node cells, obtained before transplant. The receptors shown here come from a human donor who was the organ donor for an intestinal transplant. Each CDR3 is given with its conserved first and last residue. D genes are given only for firm matches. A clone size is listed for some rows: how often the clone was seen (once, few, many), or a class if it is expanded.

D gene	V gene	clone size	J gene	CDR3 DNA	CDR3 protein
NA	TRBV16	NA	TRBJ1-1	TGTGCCAGCAGCCAAACAGGGCACACTGAAGCTTTCTTT	CASSQTGHTEAFF
TRBD1	TRBV5-6	NA	TRBJ2-1	TGTGCCAGCAGCTTAGGGACAGGTCTATGGCAGTTCTTC	CASSLGTGLWQFF
NA	TRBV19	NA	TRBJ2-7	TGTGCCAGTAGTATCAGCCTAGCGAGCTCCTACGAGCAGTACTTC	CASSISLASSYEQYF
NA	TRBV30	NA	TRBJ1-1	TGTGCCTGGAGTGCAGGGAACACTGAAGCTTTCTTT	CAWSAGNTEAFF
TRBD1	TRBV5-1	NA	TRBJ2-6	TGCGCCAGCAGTTTGACTGGTTGGTCACAGGGGGCGTCGCTGCCTGGGGCCAACGTCCTGACTTTC	CASSLTGWSQGASLPGANVLTF
TRBD2	TRBV5-1	once	TRBJ2-7	TGCGCCAGCGCGGGACTAGCGGGACCCGAGCAGTACTTC	CASAGLAGPEQYF
NA	TRBV19	once	TRBJ1-1	TGTGTTGCGGGGGCCGGGACTGAAGCTTTCTTT	CVAGAGTEAFF
NA	TRBV6-6	NA	TRBJ2-5	TGTGCCAGCAGTTACTCGAACAGACAAGAGACCCAGTACTTC	CASSYSNRQETQYF
TRBD2	TRBV10-3	NA	TRBJ2-7	TGTGCCATCAGCGACTTGACTAGCGGGAGGGCCAACGAGCAGTACTTC	CAISDLTSGRANEQYF
TRBD1	TRBV9	NA	TRBJ1-1	TGTGCCAGCAGCGTAGGAGGGGGCTCGGACACTGAAGCTTTCTTT	CASSVGGGSDTEAFF
NA	TRBV28	NA	TRBJ1-5	TGTGCCAGCAGTTCGGTAGATCCTAGCAATCAGCCCCAGCATTTT	CASSSVDPSNQPQHF
TRBD2	TRBV6-4	NA	TRBJ2-2	TGTGCCAGCAGTGACGGGACTAGCCCCGCCGGGGAGCTGTTTTTT	CASSDGTSPAGELFF
TRBD2	TRBV27	NA	TRBJ2-2	TGTGCCAGCAGTTCGGGGGGAAGGGACACCGGGGAGCTGTTTTTT	CASSSGGRDTGELFF
TRBD1	TRBV18	NA	TRBJ1-2	TGTGCCAGCTCACCACAGGTCTACAGGGGGCGGAGGGACTATGGCTACACCTTC	CASSPQVYRGRRDYGYTF
TRBD1	TRBV27	NA	TRBJ1-4	TGTGCCAGCAGTTCTTCAACCGGGACAGTCCCCTCGGGAGAAAAACTGTTTTTT	CASSSSTGTVPSGEKLFF
NA	TRBV7-2	NA	TRBJ2-3	TGTGCCAGCAGCTTACTGGGCGGGTCTAGCACAGATACGCAGTATTTT	CASSLLGGSSTDTQYF
TRBD1	TRBV7-9	NA	TRBJ1-2	TGTGCCAGCACACAGGGGGTAGGCTACACCTTC	CASTQGVGYTF
TRBD2	TRBV7-9	NA	TRBJ2-1	TGTGCCAGCAGCCCTACAGGACTAGCGGGAGGCGATGAGCAGTTCTTC	CASSPTGLAGGDEQFF
NA	TRBV6-6	few	TRBJ1-1	TGTGCCAGCAGTTACCCCTTTGACATGAACACTGAAGCTTTCTTT	CASSYPFDMNTEAFF
NA	TRBV29-1	once	TRBJ2-4	TGCAGCGTTGAAACAGGGTTAATGGGCAAAAACATTCAGTACTTC	CSVETGLMGKNIQYF
NA	TRBV19	NA	TRBJ2-4	TGTGCCAGTAGGAGTAAATCTAGCTTGCGGTACGTTGGCAAAAACATTCAGTACTTC	CASRSKSSLRYVGKNIQYF
NA	TRBV28	NA	TRBJ2-5	TGTGCCAGCATGGGGGACACAGAGGCGGCTCAAGAGACCCAGTACTTC	CASMGDTEAAQETQYF
TRBD2	TRBV2	NA	TRBJ2-1	TGTGCCAGCAGTAAATCCGGGACTAGCGGAATCAGCTCCTACAATGAGCAGTTCTTC	CASSKSGTSGISSYNEQFF
TRBD1	TRBV11-2	NA	TRBJ1-3	TGTGCCAGCAGCCCCACAGGGGATTCTGGAAACACCATATATTTT	CASSPTGDSGNTIYF
TRBD1	TRBV6-1	NA	TRBJ1-1	TGTGCCAGCAACTATAGACAGGGTTTGAACACTGAAGCTTTCTTT	CASNYRQGLNTEAFF
NA	TRBV28	NA	TRBJ1-5	TGTGCCAGCGTCTATAGCAATCAGCCCCAGCATTTT	CASVYSNQPQHF
TRBD2	TRBV6-1	NA	TRBJ2-7	TGTGCCAGCGGGTACCAGCGGGAAGGCTACGAGCAGTACTTC	CASGYQREGYEQYF
NA	TRBV7-9	NA	TRBJ2-3	TGTGCCAGCAGCATACCAGGGTATCGGACAGATACGCAGTATTTT	CASSIPGYRTDTQYF
TRBD2	TRBV19	NA	TRBJ2-3	TGTGCCAGTAGTATAGGGGCGGGAGAAATAACAGATACGCAGTATTTT	CASSIGAGEITDTQYF
NA	TRBV9	NA	TRBJ1-5	TGTGCCAGCAGTCGGGGTAATAATCAGCCCCAGCATTTT	CASSRGNNQPQHF
NA	TRBV11-2	NA	TRBJ1-2	TGTGCCAGCAGCTTCCCCCCGTTCGGGGGCTACACCTTC	CASSFPPFGGYTF
TRBD2	TRBV28	NA	TRBJ2-2	TGTGCCAGCAGTCTCGGACTAGCGACCGGGGAGCTGTTTTTT	CASSLGLATGELFF
NA	TRBV30	NA	TRBJ2-5	TGTGCCTGGAGTGTTACGGCAGGGTGGGAGACCCAGTACTTC	CAWSVTAGWETQYF
NA	TRBV7-9	NA	TRBJ1-2	TGTGCCAGCAGCGTACCGGACAGATCGGCATTTGACTACACCTTC	CASSVPDRSAFDYTF
TRBD2	TRBV27	NA	TRBJ2-7	TGTGCCAGCAAAGGGGGGCTAGCGGGATCCTCCTACGAGCAGTACTTC	CASKGGLAGSSYEQYF